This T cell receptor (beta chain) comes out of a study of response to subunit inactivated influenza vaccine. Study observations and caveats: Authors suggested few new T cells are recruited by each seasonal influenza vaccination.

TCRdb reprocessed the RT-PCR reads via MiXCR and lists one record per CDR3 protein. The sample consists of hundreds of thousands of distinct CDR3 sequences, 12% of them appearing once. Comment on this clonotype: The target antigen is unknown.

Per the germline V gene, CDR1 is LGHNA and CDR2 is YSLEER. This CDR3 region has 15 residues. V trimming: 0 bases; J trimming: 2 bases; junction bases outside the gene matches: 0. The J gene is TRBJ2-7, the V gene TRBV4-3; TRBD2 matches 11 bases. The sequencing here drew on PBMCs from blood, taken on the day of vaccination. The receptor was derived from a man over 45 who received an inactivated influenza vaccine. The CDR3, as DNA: TGCGCCAGCAGCCAAGATAGCGGGGGGGCCTACGAGCAGTACTTC. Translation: CASSQDSGGAYEQYF.